Described below is a single TCR beta chain sequence and its context. V was cut by 4 bases and J by 2 bases, with 20 bases left in between. Germline V lookup: CDR1 GTSNPN, CDR2 SVGIG (reference sequence). There are 16 residues in the CDR3. The sample comes from a study of blood T cell repertoires in COVID-19. Libraries were prepared by immunoSEQ multiplex PCR; TCRdb keeps only in-frame clonotypes and omits some of them. The repertoire holds more than 300,000 clones, with 85% to 90% as singletons. This clonotype was obtained from a woman aged 18-29 years who had recovered from COVID-19. The rearrangement uses TRBV30 and TRBJ2-5; maybe TRBD2 (6 bases). Material for sequencing was PBMCs or T cells enriched from blood (not recorded which). The CDR3 DNA is TGTGCCTGGATTTTCGGATACGGGGGACCTCAAGAGACCCAGTACTTC. The encoded protein is CAWIFGYGGPQETQYF.